This T cell receptor beta chain comes out of a study of cytomegalovirus exposure and HLA in healthy donors. PCR used 60 Vbeta primers and 13 Jbeta primers. TCRdb's copy holds only in-frame clones and misses some; the assay was immunoSEQ multiplex PCR. This sample yields about 94,000 clones, of which around 69% are seen a single time; about 3.9% belongs to the top ten. The clonotype was recovered from a man younger than 45 in good health and CMV-seronegative. Sequenced: PBMCs.

CDR3 in DNA: TGTGCCAGCAGCTTCTCTAGCGGGAGCCCATATGAGCAGTTCTTC. Translating it yields CASSFSSGSPYEQFF. This chain connects TRBV7-3 to TRBJ2-1, with TRBD2 identical over 10 bases. Germline CDR1 is SGHTA and CDR2 is FQGTGA. This CDR3 is 15 amino acids long. After removal of 3 bases from V and 8 bases from J, the junction contained 7 bases not matched to a gene.